This T cell receptor beta chain was recovered during a study of T-cell reconstitution after alpha-beta-depleted transplantation in children (dated by TCRdb to 2015 to 2016). About the study as a whole: Using TCR repertoire profiling, the study followed T-cell immune reconstitution in a quantitative way in children after TCRalphabeta/CD19-depleted allogeneic hematopoietic cell transplantation. What the authors observed across the whole study: In some patients, the high TCRbeta diversity seen at day 60 was put down to recipient T cells and intrathymic progenitors that had survived conditioning. Apparently early alphabetaT-cell count recovery about two months after transplant reportedly relied on only several hundred rapidly expanded clones derived from non-depleted graft cells. The frequencies of hyperexpanded clones fell over the following months, and after one year, T-cell counts and TCRbeta diversity were mostly attributed to newly produced T cells.

The CDR3 covers 16 residues, taking in both the cysteine and the phenylalanine. Kept here is only the CDR3 DNA, which spans 48 bases and is read in frame from base 1. Between the V and J ends, shortened by 0 bases and 1 base respectively, the junction contains 11 bases. The germline V gene yields LGHNA for CDR1 and YSLEER for CDR2. The label giving this sample's treatment or condition can be read as: allogeneic hematopoietic cell transplantation with graft depleted of TCRalphabeta T cells and CD19 B cells. Transplant recipients were children who received TCRalphabeta/CD19-depleted allogeneic hematopoietic cell grafts. This clonotype has a handful of counts. Its antigen has not been determined. One base away there is no much larger clone; base qualities are not given. The protocol used for the library was PCR. This sample was sequenced with an Illumina HiSeq 2500. TCR library preparation used molecular barcoding, with unique molecular identifiers applied to normalize quantification of the TCRbeta repertoire. The public sequencing data were trimmed at Q25 with fastp and processed into clonotypes with MiXCR by TCRdb, which kept only in-frame beta chains. Rows with a matching CDR3 protein are joined into one entry that keeps the most common DNA and genes. Within this sample are approximately 120,000 distinct CDR3 sequences, with 8.5% to 10% of them counted one time only. The top ten clonotypes cover 24% of the sample.

The sequence was obtained from a girl less than two years old who had a stem cell transplant for combined immunodeficiency, so the T cells may come from the graft donor. The sequence joins TRBV4-3 to TRBJ2-3, with the D gene not confidently named. This specimen was PBMCs, mostly from graft donor cells, taken 180 days after TCRalphabeta/CD19-depleted stem cell transplant. The CDR3 protein is CASSQDPRAGTDTQYF. The DNA sequence is given as TGCGCCAGCAGCCAAGATCCAAGGGCAGGCACAGATACGCAGTATTTT.